The following is a TCR beta chain sequence with its context. Its binding antigen is unknown. Within one base of it there is no much larger clone, and no base qualities were kept. CDR3 length: 13 amino acids, cysteine to phenylalanine. Kept here is only the CDR3 DNA, which spans 39 bases and is read in frame from base 1. V lost 6 bases and J lost 8 bases; the stretch between them is 16 bases long. In the germline V gene (reference sequence), CDR1 corresponds to MNHNY and CDR2 to SVGAGI. The cohort consisted of some 670 healthy bone marrow donors. All cohort members were sampled while nominally healthy, although unrecorded immune exposures were likely present. The donor was CMV seropositive and belonged to the group of 250 to 350 seropositive cohort members. Every donor gave a peripheral blood sample, and the peripheral blood mononuclear cells from that sample were used for TCR beta sequencing. The Qiagen DNeasy Blood Extraction Kit was used to extract genomic DNA from the blood cell samples.

The record originates from a study of cytomegalovirus exposure and HLA in healthy donors (dated by TCRdb to between 2016 and 2019). Notes on the research overall: An earlier analysis of some 500 of the donors reported about 250 Gb of sequence data and about 100 million unique TCR beta sequences from some 180 million T cells. Roughly 300 gigabases of sequencing data and around 85 million unique TCR sequences made up an early release that covered fewer than 650 HLA-typed donors. Among the roughly 400 genotyped donors, about 85% belonged to the genetic ancestry cluster associated with self-reported Caucasian donors. The aim of the study was to test whether cataloging public T cell receptors could identify signatures of past pathogen exposure. The study used immunosequencing to profile the T cell repertoires of 670 or so subjects and linked those repertoires to cytomegalovirus serostatus. In addition to the first cohort of roughly 700 subjects, a separate validation cohort of approximately 120 different subjects was used. To predict cytomegalovirus infection status, the study brought together high-throughput TCR immunosequencing, statistical association of individual TCRs with disease status, and machine learning. To study patterns of TCR occurrence, a later analysis re-analyzed previously published TCR beta repertoires from around 660 donors and added high-resolution HLA genotyping. The later analysis used no new phenotypic data to find candidate immune exposures, relying instead on TCR beta sequences and their occurrence across donors. An earlier analysis of about 600 of the donors used high-throughput TCR beta sequencing to judge whether each TCR beta V gene segment behaved as functional or pseudogenic. Alongside the repertoire data, information on donor age, sex, ethnicity and CMV serostatus was compiled. A later genetic analysis took genome-wide SNP genotypes for about 55% of the 666 donors and used that subset as a discovery cohort. All discovery cohort repertoires had been generated using a single sequencing platform. Class I and class II HLA loci were covered by the typing at four-digit resolution. The number of donors typed differed by locus, with about 629-640 for A, B, C, DRB1 and DQB1, around 560 for DQA1, 600 to 610 for DPA1, and roughly 450 for DPB1. Roughly 5 DR-DQ haplotypes were handled as single units for association and clustering because linkage in the cohort was strong. Across 300 to 500 genotyped donors of the cohort, an average of about 240,000 unique TCR beta nucleotide sequences per donor were sequenced, and roughly 20% of those sequences were non-productive. Overall study results and their limits: A further reported finding was that TCR beta sequences accurately predicted the HLA-A and HLA-B alleles for most subjects in the first cohort. Correlated functional status among segregating V segments might reflect linkage disequilibrium, but an unknown experimental factor could not be ruled out. A group of highly shared sequence variants was considered likely to be a technical artifact of the sequencing pipeline. A later genetic analysis reported fewer N-insertions in productive TCRs among donors in an Asian-associated ancestry cluster than the 666-donor mean. Assigning TCR associations to individual alleles was difficult when HLA alleles, especially DR and DQ, strongly co-occurred. In a later analysis, HLA-associated TCR beta chains showed more clonal expansion and lower generation probabilities than non-associated chains that were equally common. In this cohort, only TCR beta chains were sequenced, and detectable features were limited by the absence of alpha or paired-chain data. Several of the top co-occurrence clusters appeared to be linked to parvovirus B19, influenza, CMV and Epstein-Barr virus, according to a later analysis. Specific HLA alleles were associated with 15,000 to 20,000 TCR beta sequences at a false discovery rate of 0.05 in a later analysis. The study gave a list of roughly 150 TCR beta chains associated with cytomegalovirus. In both the original and validation cohorts, the classifier was reported to diagnose cytomegalovirus status with high specificity and sensitivity. HLA typing was unavailable for some donors at each locus, so association tests used only the typed subset. The earlier analysis of 587 of the donors excluded roughly 17 rarely observed V segments, including chromosome 9 orphons, because counts were too low. Sequencing depth was assumed to be roughly uniform across donors in the presence/absence analyses, though that assumption may not hold. The authors suggested that the approach could potentially be generalized to other disease states and immunological phenotypes. In a later analysis, the rate of TCR association differed among HLA loci, with DRB1 alleles having the most associated TCRs and HLA-C alleles having the fewest. According to a later analysis, most CMV-associated TCR beta chains appeared to be HLA-restricted, and the HLA associations seemed to be driven largely by CMV exposure. A later genetic analysis associated a missense DCLRE1C variant with V-gene and J-gene trimming of TCR beta chains, and an independent cohort replicated the association. The 87-base-pair reads could not distinguish some IMGT-functional V segments, including TRBV6-2 and TRBV6-3, so those segments were excluded. Broadly in line with IMGT annotations, most TCR beta V segments showed up in productive rearrangements about 87% or about 30% of the time in an earlier analysis of approximately 600 of the donors. While some public TCRs were present in many individuals, most TCR sequences turned up only very rarely across donors. CMV serostatus was the only immune exposure information available for the cohort. Three of the identified cytomegalovirus-associated TCR beta chains were confirmed in vitro to be specific for cytomegalovirus antigens.

The library was made by the immunoSEQ multiplex PCR assay. A mixture of 60 forward primers for TCR Vbeta segments and 13 reverse primers for TCR Jbeta segments was used in the multiplex PCR. A multiplex PCR assay on genomic DNA amplified the CDR3 region of rearranged TCR beta genes. Amplified TCR beta libraries were sequenced as 87-base-pair reads on the Illumina HiSeq System. The authors processed their data as follows. A later analysis counted about 80 million unique TCR beta chains across the approximately 700 repertoires, and about 10 million of these chains were shared by at least two donors. Raw reads were error-corrected and collapsed into unique sequences with a nearest-neighbor algorithm that merged closely related sequences to remove PCR and sequencing errors. CDR3 sequences were aligned to IMGT reference sequences to assign V, D and J gene segments. For a sequence to be retained, at least a six-nucleotide match to both a V gene segment and a J gene segment was required. A rearrangement counted as productive if the CDR3 had no stop codons and remained in frame with V and J, and every other rearrangement counted as non-productive. CDR3 was defined according to IMGT convention as the region running from the second conserved V-encoded cysteine to the conserved J-encoded phenylalanine. Sequences without an unambiguous match to a single V gene segment were excluded from the earlier analysis of 450 to 650 of the donors. An earlier analysis of roughly 590 of the donors called V segments functional above 56.7% productive rearrangements and segregating when the between-donor standard deviation exceeded 5%. A statistical classification framework was built for diagnosing cytomegalovirus status from the catalog of TCR beta chain sequences. In a later analysis, V and J genes were assigned by comparing TCR nucleotide sequences against IMGT/GENE-DB human TR gene sequences. A later analysis assigned CDR3 sequences and most-parsimonious VDJ recombination scenarios with the TCRdist pipeline. A later analysis defined each TCR beta chain by its CDR3 amino acid sequence plus V-gene family, and excluded reads lacking a unique V-gene family. In a later analysis, approximately 590 highly shared, low-generation-probability nucleotide sequences were removed to address suspected cross-contamination and a sequencing artifact. In a later analysis, a clonal expansion index was calculated for each public chain from normalized within-repertoire ranks of inferred template counts. In a later analysis, generation probabilities were computed using a VDJ recombination model fitted to out-of-frame rearrangements, and the results were checked against IGoR. A later analysis scored TCR-TCR, TCR-HLA and TCR-CMV co-occurrence with hypergeometric tests, applying a repertoire-size bias correction to TCR pairs. To estimate false discovery rates, a later analysis permuted the HLA or CMV assignments 20 times. In a later analysis, co-occurring TCRs were grouped with DBSCAN, and TCRdist sequence similarity was added when clustering was performed within HLA-allele-positive subsets. For co-occurrence clustering, repertoires with fewer than 30,000 or more than 120,000 public chains were excluded, along with 5 or 6 repertoires with anomalous nucleotide sharing. The table was pulled from immuneACCESS by TCRdb, which kept in-frame rearrangements only. Such tables lose some clones; where checked, under half of the loss comes from unresolved V genes, and the rest has no known cause. D and trimming come from the DNA, and the V and J calls and clone size come from that table. The sample table holds 180,000 or so clones, of which roughly 85% were seen once. 9.3% of the sample is held by the ten biggest clonotypes.

The chain joins TRBV6-6 to TRBJ1-1, and perhaps TRBD1 as D gene, on 5 matching bases. The sequenced sample was PBMCs. This TCR came from a man between 18 and 35 years old in good health and CMV-seropositive. For the CDR3, the sequence is CASRDQGYGEAFF. Read as DNA, the sequence is TGTGCCAGCAGGGATCAGGGCTACGGCGAAGCTTTCTTT.